The present T cell receptor (beta chain) was sequenced within a study of technical replicates of blood from a few donors. Assay: immunoSEQ multiplex PCR; the TCRdb copy retains only in-frame clones and omits some. The sample has about 56,000 clones; roughly 95% are singletons. There are 13 residues in the CDR3. V was trimmed by 2 bases and J by 4 bases, leaving 8 bases between them. Per germline, CDR1 MNHEY and CDR2 SVGAGI. Material for sequencing was PBMCs. This clonotype originated in a human donor in good health. Some clones in this sample may be carry-over from other donors' samples. The chain couples TRBV6-5 to TRBJ1-1; D is ambiguous. CDR3 region: CASSYTRGTEAFF. CDR3 sequence (DNA): TGTGCCAGCAGTTACACTCGAGGCACTGAAGCTTTCTTT.